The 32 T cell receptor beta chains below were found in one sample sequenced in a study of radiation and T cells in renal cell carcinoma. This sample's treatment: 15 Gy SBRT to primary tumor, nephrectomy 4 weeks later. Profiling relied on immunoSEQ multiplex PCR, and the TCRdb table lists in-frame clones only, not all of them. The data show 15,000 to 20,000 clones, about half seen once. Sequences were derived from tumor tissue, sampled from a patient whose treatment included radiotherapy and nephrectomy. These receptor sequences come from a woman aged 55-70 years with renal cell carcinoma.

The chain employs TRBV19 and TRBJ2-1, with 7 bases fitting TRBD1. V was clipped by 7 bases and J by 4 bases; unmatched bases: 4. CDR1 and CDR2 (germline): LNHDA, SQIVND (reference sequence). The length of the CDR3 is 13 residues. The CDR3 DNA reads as TGTGCCAGTACCGGGACAGCTTACAATGAGCAGTTCTTC. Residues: CASTGTAYNEQFF.

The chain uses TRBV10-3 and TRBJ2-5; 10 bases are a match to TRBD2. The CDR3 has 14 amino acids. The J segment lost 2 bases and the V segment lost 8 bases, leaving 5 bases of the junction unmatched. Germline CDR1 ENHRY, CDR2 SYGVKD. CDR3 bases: TGTGCCATCTCGGATAGCGGGGGGCAAGAGACCCAGTACTTC. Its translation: CAISDSGGQETQYF.

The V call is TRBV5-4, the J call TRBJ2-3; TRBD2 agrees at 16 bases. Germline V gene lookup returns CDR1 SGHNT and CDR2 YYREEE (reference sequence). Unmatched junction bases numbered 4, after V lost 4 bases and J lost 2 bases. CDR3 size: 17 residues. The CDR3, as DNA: TGTGCCAGCAGCCTGGGACTAGCGGGAGGGCACACAGATACGCAGTATTTT. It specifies CASSLGLAGGHTDTQYF.

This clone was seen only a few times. The CDR3 here is CASSMLSEGYTF. The DNA of the CDR3 is TGTGCCAGTAGTATGCTTTCTGAGGGCTACACCTTC. The chain uses TRBV19 and TRBJ1-2; no firm D call. The V gene lost 3 bases and the J gene lost 8 bases, with 10 bases spanning the gap. The CDR3 covers 12 residues. CDR1 and CDR2 from the germline V gene are LNHDA and SQIVND (reference sequence).

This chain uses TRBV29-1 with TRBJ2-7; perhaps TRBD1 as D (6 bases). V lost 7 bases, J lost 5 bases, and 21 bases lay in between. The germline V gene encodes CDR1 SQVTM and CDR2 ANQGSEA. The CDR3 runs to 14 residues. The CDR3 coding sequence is TGCAGCGATGGCAGGAGACAGGTGACCAACGAGCAGTACTTC. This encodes CSDGRRQVTNEQYF.

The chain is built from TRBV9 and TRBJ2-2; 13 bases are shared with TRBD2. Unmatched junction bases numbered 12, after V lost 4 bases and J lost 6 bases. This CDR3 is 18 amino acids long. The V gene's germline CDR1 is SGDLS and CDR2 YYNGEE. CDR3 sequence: CASSPYLGLAGRSGELFF. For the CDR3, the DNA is TGTGCCAGCAGCCCTTACTTGGGACTAGCGGGACGGTCCGGGGAGCTGTTTTTT.

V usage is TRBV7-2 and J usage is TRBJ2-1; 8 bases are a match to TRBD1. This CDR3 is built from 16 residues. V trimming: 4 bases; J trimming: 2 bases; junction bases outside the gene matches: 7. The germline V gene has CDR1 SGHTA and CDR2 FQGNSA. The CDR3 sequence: CASSSRQGMAYNEQFF. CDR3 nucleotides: TGTGCCAGCAGCTCCCGACAGGGGATGGCCTACAATGAGCAGTTCTTC.

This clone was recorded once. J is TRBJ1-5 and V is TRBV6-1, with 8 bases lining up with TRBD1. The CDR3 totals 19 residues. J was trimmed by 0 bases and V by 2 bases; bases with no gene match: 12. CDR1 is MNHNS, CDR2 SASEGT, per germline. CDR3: CASSEFVRGPSYSNQPQHF. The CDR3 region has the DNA TGTGCCAGCAGTGAATTCGTCAGGGGGCCCTCCTATAGCAATCAGCCCCAGCATTTT.

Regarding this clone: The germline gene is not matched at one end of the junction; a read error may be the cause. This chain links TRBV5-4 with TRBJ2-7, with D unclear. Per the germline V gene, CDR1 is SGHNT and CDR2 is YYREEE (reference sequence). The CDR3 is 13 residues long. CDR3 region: CASSWDKAYEQYF. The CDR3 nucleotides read TGCGCCAGCAGCTGGGATAAAGCCTACGAGCAGTACTTC.

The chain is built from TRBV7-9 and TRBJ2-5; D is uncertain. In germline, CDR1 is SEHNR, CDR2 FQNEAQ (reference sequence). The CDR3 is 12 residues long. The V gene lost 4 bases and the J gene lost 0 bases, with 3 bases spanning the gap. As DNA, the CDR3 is TGTGCCAGCAGCTCGGACCAAGAGACCCAGTACTTC. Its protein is CASSSDQETQYF.

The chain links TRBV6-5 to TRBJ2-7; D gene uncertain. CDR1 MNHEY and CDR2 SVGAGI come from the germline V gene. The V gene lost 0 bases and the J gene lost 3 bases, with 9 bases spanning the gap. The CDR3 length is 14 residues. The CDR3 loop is CASSYSGLNYEQYF. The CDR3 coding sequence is TGTGCCAGCAGTTACTCGGGCCTTAACTACGAGCAGTACTTC.

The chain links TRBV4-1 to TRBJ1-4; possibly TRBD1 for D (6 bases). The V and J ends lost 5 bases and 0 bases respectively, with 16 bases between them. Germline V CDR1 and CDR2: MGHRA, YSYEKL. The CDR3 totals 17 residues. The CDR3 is CASSIHGQTATNEKLFF. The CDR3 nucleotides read TGCGCCAGCAGCATCCATGGACAGACCGCAACTAATGAAAAACTGTTTTTT.

Written as DNA, the CDR3 is TGTGCCAGCAGTTCCGACAGGGGTAGTACCTATGGCTACACCTTC. This translates into CASSSDRGSTYGYTF. This chain joins TRBV27 and TRBJ1-2; 8 bases align to TRBD1. CDR1 and CDR2 from the germline V gene are MNHEY and SMNVEV (reference sequence). The CDR3 covers 15 residues. Unmatched junction bases numbered 8, after V lost 4 bases and J lost 4 bases.

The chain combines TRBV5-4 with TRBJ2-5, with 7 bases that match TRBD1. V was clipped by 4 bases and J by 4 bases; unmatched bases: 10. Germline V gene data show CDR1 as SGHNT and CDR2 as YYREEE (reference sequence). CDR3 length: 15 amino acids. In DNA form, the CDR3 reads TGTGCCAGCAGCCTCCACAGGGGTGCCTTAGAGACCCAGTACTTC. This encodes CASSLHRGALETQYF.

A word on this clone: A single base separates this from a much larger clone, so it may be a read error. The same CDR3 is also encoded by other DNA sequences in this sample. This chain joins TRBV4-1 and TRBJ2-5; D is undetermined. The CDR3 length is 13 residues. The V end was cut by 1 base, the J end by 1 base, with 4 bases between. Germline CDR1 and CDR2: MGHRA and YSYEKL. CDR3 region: CASSQVVQETQYF. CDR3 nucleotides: TGCGCCAGCAGCCAAGTTGTCCAAGAGACCCAGTACTTC.

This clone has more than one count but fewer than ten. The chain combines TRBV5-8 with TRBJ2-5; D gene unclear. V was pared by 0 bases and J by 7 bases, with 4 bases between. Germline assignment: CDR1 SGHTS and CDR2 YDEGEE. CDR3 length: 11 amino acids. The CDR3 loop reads CASSLEGTQYF. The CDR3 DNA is TGTGCCAGCAGCTTGGAGGGGACCCAGTACTTC.

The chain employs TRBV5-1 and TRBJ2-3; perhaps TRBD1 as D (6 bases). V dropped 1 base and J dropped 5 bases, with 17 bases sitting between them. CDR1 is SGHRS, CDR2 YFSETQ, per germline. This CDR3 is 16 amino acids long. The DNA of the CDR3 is TGCGCCAGCAGCTTGCTCGGCAGGGGCGAGGTAGATACGCAGTATTTT. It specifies CASSLLGRGEVDTQYF.

This CDR3 is CASSLDGRQGNIQYF. CDR3 coding DNA: TGTGCCAGCAGCTTAGATGGTCGACAGGGAAACATTCAGTACTTC. The V gene is TRBV5-6, the J gene TRBJ2-4, with 7 bases aligning to TRBD1. V lost 2 bases to trimming and J lost 6 bases; unmatched junction nucleotides: 8. Germline-derived CDR1 and CDR2 are SGHDT and YYEEEE. The CDR3 length is 15 residues.

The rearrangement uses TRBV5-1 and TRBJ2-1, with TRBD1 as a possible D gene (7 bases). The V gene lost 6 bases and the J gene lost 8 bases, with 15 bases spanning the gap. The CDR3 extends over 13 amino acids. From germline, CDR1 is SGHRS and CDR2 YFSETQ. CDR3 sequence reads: CASKVTRGDEQFF. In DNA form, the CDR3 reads TGCGCCAGCAAAGTTACCAGGGGGGATGAGCAGTTCTTC. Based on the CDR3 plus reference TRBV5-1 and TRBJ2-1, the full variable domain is KAGVTQTPRYLIKTRGQQVTLSCSPISGHRSVSWYQQTPGQGLQFLFEYFSETQRNKGNFPGRFSGRQFSNSRSEMNVSTLELGDSALYLCASKVTRGDEQFFGPGTRLTVL.

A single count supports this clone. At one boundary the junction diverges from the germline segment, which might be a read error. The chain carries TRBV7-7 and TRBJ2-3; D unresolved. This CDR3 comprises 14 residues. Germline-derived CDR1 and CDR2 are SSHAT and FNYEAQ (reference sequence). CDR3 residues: CASSLSPNSDTQYF. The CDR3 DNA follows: TGTGCTAGCAGCTTAAGTCCCAACTCAGATACGCAGTATTTT.

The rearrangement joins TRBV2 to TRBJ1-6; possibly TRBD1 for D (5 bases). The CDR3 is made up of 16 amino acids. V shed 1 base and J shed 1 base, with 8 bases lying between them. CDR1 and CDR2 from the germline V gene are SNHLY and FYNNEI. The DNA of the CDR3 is TGTGCCAGCAGTGAAGAGGGGCCTTCCTATAATTCACCCCTCCACTTT. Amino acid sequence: CASSEEGPSYNSPLHF.

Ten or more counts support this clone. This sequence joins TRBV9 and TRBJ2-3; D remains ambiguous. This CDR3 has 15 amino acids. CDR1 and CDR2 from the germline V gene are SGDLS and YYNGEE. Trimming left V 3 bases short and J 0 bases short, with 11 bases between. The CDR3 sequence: CASSAAARSTDTQYF. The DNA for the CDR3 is TGTGCCAGCAGCGCGGCGGCCCGAAGCACAGATACGCAGTATTTT.

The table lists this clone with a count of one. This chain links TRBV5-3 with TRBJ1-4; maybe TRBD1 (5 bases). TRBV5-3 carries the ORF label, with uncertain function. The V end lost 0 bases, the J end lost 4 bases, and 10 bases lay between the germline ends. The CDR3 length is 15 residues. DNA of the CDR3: TGTGCCAGAAGCTTGGTGGGGACGGTTAATGAAAAACTGTTTTTT. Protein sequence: CARSLVGTVNEKLFF.

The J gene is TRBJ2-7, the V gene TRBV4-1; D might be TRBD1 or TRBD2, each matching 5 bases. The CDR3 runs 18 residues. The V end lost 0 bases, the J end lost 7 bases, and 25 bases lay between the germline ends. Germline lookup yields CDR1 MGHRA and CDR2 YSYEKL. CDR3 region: CASSQEGGLRQGLREQYF. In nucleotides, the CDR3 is TGCGCCAGCAGCCAAGAAGGAGGTCTTCGGCAGGGCCTGAGGGAGCAGTACTTC.

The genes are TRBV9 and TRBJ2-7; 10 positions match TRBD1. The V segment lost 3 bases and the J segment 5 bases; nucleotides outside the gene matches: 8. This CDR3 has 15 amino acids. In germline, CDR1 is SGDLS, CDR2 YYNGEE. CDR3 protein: CASSARTGGINEQYF. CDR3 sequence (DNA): TGTGCCAGCAGCGCCCGGACAGGGGGTATCAACGAGCAGTACTTC. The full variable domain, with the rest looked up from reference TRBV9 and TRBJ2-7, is DSGVTQTPKHLITATGQRVTLRCSPRSGDLSVYWYQQSLDQGLQFLIQYYNGEERAKGNILERFSAQQFPDLHSELNLSSLELGDSALYFCASSARTGGINEQYFGPGTRLTVT.

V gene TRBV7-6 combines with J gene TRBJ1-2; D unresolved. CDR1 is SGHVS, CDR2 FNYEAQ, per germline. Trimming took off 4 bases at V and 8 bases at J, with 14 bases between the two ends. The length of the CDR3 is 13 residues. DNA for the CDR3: TGTGCCAGCAGCTCCGACGTTGGTAGGGGCTACACCTTC. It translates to CASSSDVGRGYTF.

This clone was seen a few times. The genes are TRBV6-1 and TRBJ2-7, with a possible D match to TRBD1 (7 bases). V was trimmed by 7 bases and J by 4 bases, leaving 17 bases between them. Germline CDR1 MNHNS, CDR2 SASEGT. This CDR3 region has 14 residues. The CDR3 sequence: CASTSGQGGYEQYF. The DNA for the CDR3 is TGTGCCAGCACGAGCGGGCAGGGGGGTTACGAGCAGTACTTC.

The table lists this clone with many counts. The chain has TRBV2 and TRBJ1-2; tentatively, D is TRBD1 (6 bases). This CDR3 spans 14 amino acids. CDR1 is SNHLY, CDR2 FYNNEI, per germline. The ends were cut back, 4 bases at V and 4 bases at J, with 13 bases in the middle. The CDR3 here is CASSGGGLSYGYTF. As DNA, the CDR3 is TGTGCCAGCAGTGGTGGGGGGCTCTCCTATGGCTACACCTTC.

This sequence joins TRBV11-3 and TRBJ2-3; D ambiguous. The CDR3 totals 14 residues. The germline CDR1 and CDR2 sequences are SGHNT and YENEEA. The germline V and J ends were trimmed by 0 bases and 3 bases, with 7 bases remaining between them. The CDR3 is CASSLDRFTDTQYF. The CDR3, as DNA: TGTGCCAGCAGCTTAGATCGCTTTACAGATACGCAGTATTTT.

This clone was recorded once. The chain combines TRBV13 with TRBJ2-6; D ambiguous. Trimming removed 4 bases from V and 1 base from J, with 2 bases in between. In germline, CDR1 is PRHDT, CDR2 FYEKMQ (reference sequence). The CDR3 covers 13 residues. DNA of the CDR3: TGTGCCAGCAGCTCATCTGGGGCCAACGTCCTGACTTTC. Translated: CASSSSGANVLTF. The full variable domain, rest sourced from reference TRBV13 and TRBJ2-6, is AAGVIQSPRHLIKEKRETATLKCYPIPRHDTVYWYQQGPGQDPQFLISFYEKMQSDKGSIPDRFSAQQFSDYHSELNMSSLELGDSALYFCASSSSGANVLTFGAGSRLTVL.

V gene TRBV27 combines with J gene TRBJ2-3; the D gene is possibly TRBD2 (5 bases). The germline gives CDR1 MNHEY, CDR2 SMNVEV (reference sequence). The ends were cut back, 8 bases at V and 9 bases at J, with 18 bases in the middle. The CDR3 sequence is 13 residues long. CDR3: CASRPWTDGTQYF. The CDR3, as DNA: TGTGCCAGCCGGCCCTGGACTGACGGGACGCAGTATTTT.

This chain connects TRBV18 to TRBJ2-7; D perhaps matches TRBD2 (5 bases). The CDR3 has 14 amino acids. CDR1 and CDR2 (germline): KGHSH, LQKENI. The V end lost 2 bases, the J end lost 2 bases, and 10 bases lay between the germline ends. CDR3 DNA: TGTGCCAGCTCACCAAATGGACTCGCCTACGAGCAGTACTTC. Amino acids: CASSPNGLAYEQYF.